These 24 T cell receptor beta chains were sequenced from one sample in a study of blood T cell repertoires in COVID-19. Method: immunoSEQ multiplex PCR; TCRdb's copy keeps in-frame clones and lacks some. The table lists a few hundred thousand clones, 70% to 90% of them singletons. What was sequenced was peripheral blood. Receptor source: a man between 18 and 29 years old with COVID-19, enrolled during active disease.

The rearrangement links TRBV5-4 to TRBJ2-1; D might be TRBD2 (6 bases). Germline V lookup: CDR1 SGHNT, CDR2 YYREEE (reference sequence). With 4 bases removed from V and 8 bases from J, the gap between germline ends came to 19 bases. The CDR3 spans 15 residues. CDR3 sequence (DNA): TGTGCCAGCAGCCATCAACTAGCCGGTGTCCATGAGCAGTTCTTC. Translating it yields CASSHQLAGVHEQFF. Full variable domain (missing parts from reference TRBV5-4 and TRBJ2-1): ETGVTQSPTHLIKTRGQQVTLRCSSQSGHNTVSWYQQALGQGPQFIFQYYREEENGRGNFPPRFSGLQFPNYSSELNVNALELDDSALYLCASSHQLAGVHEQFFGPGTRLTVL.

The rearrangement joins TRBV19 to TRBJ2-3; TRBD2 matches at 8 bases. Trimming took 7 bases from V and 3 from J; bases not matched to a gene: 6. The CDR3 runs 14 residues. From germline, CDR1 is LNHDA and CDR2 SQIVND (reference sequence). The CDR3 coding sequence is TGTGCCAGTAAGGCCCCGGGGGGGACAGATACGCAGTATTTT. Translating it yields CASKAPGGTDTQYF.

This rearrangement joins TRBV19 to TRBJ1-5, with D perhaps TRBD1 (5 bases). The CDR3 totals 13 residues. Trimming pared 3 bases from V and 6 bases from J, leaving 9 bases between. CDR1 and CDR2 from the germline V gene are LNHDA and SQIVND (reference sequence). The CDR3 loop reads CASSMKGRQPQHF. CDR3 sequence (DNA): TGTGCCAGTAGTATGAAGGGGCGTCAGCCCCAGCATTTT.

The chain links TRBV5-1 to TRBJ2-2; 8 bases line up with TRBD1. V lost 1 base, J lost 1 base, and 3 bases stayed unmatched. This CDR3 has 16 residues. Per the germline V gene, CDR1 is SGHRS and CDR2 is YFSETQ. CDR3 residues: CASSLTGQGNTGELFF. The DNA of the CDR3 is TGCGCCAGCAGCTTGACCGGACAGGGGAACACCGGGGAGCTGTTTTTT.

V and J are TRBV6-5 and TRBJ2-2; tentative D call: TRBD1 (5 bases). V lost 0 bases and J lost 1, with 9 bases in between. Germline V gives CDR1 MNHEY, CDR2 SVGAGI. This CDR3 is built from 16 residues. CDR3 nucleotides: TGTGCCAGCAGTTACTCGAACAGGCGGAACACCGGGGAGCTGTTTTTT. Translation gives CASSYSNRRNTGELFF.

This chain links TRBV4-1 with TRBJ1-3; 7 nucleotides align to TRBD1. CDR1 and CDR2 from the germline V gene are MGHRA and YSYEKL. The length of the CDR3 is 15 residues. The junction had 3 bases not matched to a gene; V was cut back by 4 bases and J by 0 bases. The CDR3 DNA reads as TGCGCCAGCAGCCGACAGGGCGACTCTGGAAACACCATATATTTT. It encodes CASSRQGDSGNTIYF.

The DNA of the CDR3 is TGTGCCAGCACTTTGGGAGTTCTTAAGACCCAGTACTTC. This codes for CASTLGVLKTQYF. The V gene is TRBV3-1 (or the pseudogene TRBV3-2), the J gene TRBJ2-5; D may be TRBD2 (5 bases). The germline V and J ends were trimmed by 7 bases and 6 bases, with 15 bases remaining between them. CDR1 is LGHDT and CDR2 is YNNKEL in the germline V gene (reference sequence). CDR3 length equals 13 residues.

The chain uses TRBV28 and TRBJ1-1; the match to TRBD1 covers 11 bases. Per the germline V gene, CDR1 is MDHEN and CDR2 is SYDVKM. V shed 5 bases and J 6 bases; nucleotides not matched to a gene: 5. The CDR3 totals 14 residues. The CDR3 DNA is TGTGCCAGCAGTGGACAGGGGGCGCACGCTGAAGCTTTCTTT. Translation gives CASSGQGAHAEAFF. The full variable domain, in which reference TRBV28 and TRBJ1-1 provide the parts outside the CDR3, is DVKVTQSSRYLVKRTGEKVFLECVQDMDHENMFWYRQDPGLGLRLIYFSYDVKMKEKGDIPEGYSVSREKKERFSLILESASTNQTSMYLCASSGQGAHAEAFFGQGTRLTVV.

The V call is TRBV6-6, the J call TRBJ1-2, with D hard to call. This CDR3 has 13 amino acids. The germline gives CDR1 MNHNY, CDR2 SVGAGI (reference sequence). V lost 6 bases and J lost 2, with 10 bases in between. In nucleotides, the CDR3 is TGTGCCAGCAGCCCCGACGGGAACTATGGCTACACCTTC. Translated: CASSPDGNYGYTF.

This clone occurred a few times. This chain links TRBV29-1 with TRBJ2-7; 7 bases match TRBD1. The CDR3 length is 13 residues. The germline CDR1 and CDR2 sequences are SQVTM and ANQGSEA. V was clipped by 6 bases and J by 5 bases; unmatched bases: 10. CDR3 DNA: TGCAGCGTCAACAGGGGCGGATTCGACGAGCAGTACTTC. It specifies CSVNRGGFDEQYF.

J is TRBJ2-7 and V is TRBV27; 8 positions agree with TRBD1. The CDR3 length is 16 residues. V shed 2 bases, J shed 0 bases, and the junction held 6 bases outside the gene matches. Germline values: CDR1 MNHEY, CDR2 SMNVEV (reference sequence). The CDR3 nucleotides read TGTGCCAGCAGTTTAATGGGACAGGCGAACTCCTACGAGCAGTACTTC. It translates to CASSLMGQANSYEQYF.

The J gene is TRBJ1-6, the V gene TRBV11-2; D ambiguous. V lost 3 bases, J lost 14 bases, and 20 bases lay in between. Germline V gives CDR1 SGHAT, CDR2 FQNNGV. CDR3 size: 15 residues. CDR3 nucleotides: TGTGCCAGCAGCTTGCGTCCCTCTGGTTCCGGGGCCCTCCACTTT. Its translation: CASSLRPSGSGALHF.

The V and J genes are TRBV3-1 (or the pseudogene TRBV3-2) and TRBJ1-2; 7 positions agree with TRBD1. The V gene's germline CDR1 is LGHDT and CDR2 YNNKEL (reference sequence). V shed 2 bases, J shed 7 bases, and the junction held 4 bases outside the gene matches. This CDR3 has 13 residues. The DNA of the CDR3 is TGTGCCAGCAGCCAAAAAAACAGGGGTGGCTACACCTTC. This sequence encodes CASSQKNRGGYTF.

Only a few counts were recorded for this clone. The chain has TRBV12-3 or TRBV12-4 and TRBJ1-5; D unresolved. The CDR3 covers 13 residues. V was trimmed by 2 bases and J by 6 bases, leaving 8 bases between them. In nucleotides, the CDR3 is TGTGCCAGCAGTTTAATAGGAGGTCAGCCCCAGCATTTT. Protein product: CASSLIGGQPQHF.

The chain carries TRBV5-1 and TRBJ2-2; TRBD1 aligns across 7 bases. Germline V gene sequence: CDR1 SGHRS, CDR2 YFSETQ. The CDR3 extends over 14 amino acids. The trim removed 0 bases at V and 4 bases at J, leaving 0 bases unmatched. The CDR3 coding sequence is TGCGCCAGCAGCTTGGGACAGGGCACCGGGGAGCTGTTTTTT. Its translation: CASSLGQGTGELFF. The full variable domain, in which reference TRBV5-1 and TRBJ2-2 provide the parts outside the CDR3, is KAGVTQTPRYLIKTRGQQVTLSCSPISGHRSVSWYQQTPGQGLQFLFEYFSETQRNKGNFPGRFSGRQFSNSRSEMNVSTLELGDSALYLCASSLGQGTGELFFGEGSRLTVL.

The V and J genes are TRBV30 and TRBJ1-1; 7 bases map to TRBD1. Germline V CDR1 and CDR2: GTSNPN, SVGIG (reference sequence). The CDR3 loop spans 11 amino acids. The trim removed 2 bases at V and 8 bases at J, leaving 2 bases unmatched. The CDR3, as DNA: TGTGCCTGGAGTAGGACAGGCGAAGCTTTCTTT. It encodes CAWSRTGEAFF.

The chain is built from TRBV7-3 and TRBJ2-1, with 10 nucleotides matching TRBD2. The CDR3 sequence is 16 residues long. With 6 bases clipped from V and 7 bases from J, the junction kept 12 bases outside the gene matches. CDR1 and CDR2 (germline): SGHTA, FQGTGA. CDR3: CASRRGASGSMNEQFF. CDR3 coding DNA: TGTGCCAGCAGACGTGGGGCTAGCGGGAGTATGAATGAGCAGTTCTTC.

The rearrangement uses TRBV7-7 and TRBJ2-7; the match to TRBD1 covers 8 bases. V lost 2 bases to trimming and J lost 0 bases; unmatched junction nucleotides: 3. CDR1 and CDR2 from the germline V gene are SSHAT and FNYEAQ (reference sequence). This CDR3 spans 15 amino acids. The CDR3, as DNA: TGTGCCAGCAGCTTAAAGGGACAGGCCTCCTACGAGCAGTACTTC. Its translation is CASSLKGQASYEQYF.

This clone was detected only a few times. The chain combines TRBV5-1 with TRBJ2-7; TRBD2 agrees at 11 bases. J gave up 3 bases and V 6 bases, and 5 bases lay outside the gene matches. CDR1 is SGHRS, CDR2 YFSETQ, per germline. The CDR3 is 14 residues long. Written as DNA, the CDR3 is TGCGCCAGCACCCCCGGGACTAGCGGCTACGAGCAGTACTTC. Translated: CASTPGTSGYEQYF.

V gene TRBV12-3 or TRBV12-4 combines with J gene TRBJ1-1; D not resolved. Between the trimmed V and J ends, which lost 0 bases and 11 bases, there was a span of 10 bases. The CDR3 length is 12 residues. The DNA of the CDR3 is TGTGCCAGCAGTTTAGCGACCACGGGGGCTTTCTTT. Translating gives CASSLATTGAFF.

The CDR3 reads CASSIGTSGNEQFF. CDR3 nucleotide sequence: TGTGCCAGCAGCATCGGGACTAGCGGCAATGAGCAGTTCTTC. The rearrangement joins TRBV7-9 to TRBJ2-1; TRBD2 aligns across 11 bases. CDR3 length equals 14 residues. Unmatched junction bases numbered 3, after V lost 5 bases and J lost 6 bases. Germline CDR1 is SEHNR and CDR2 is FQNEAQ (reference sequence). The full variable domain, rest sourced from reference TRBV7-9 and TRBJ2-1, is DTGVSQNPRHKITKRGQNVTFRCDPISEHNRLYWYRQTLGQGPEFLTYFQNEAQLEKSRLLSDRFSAERPKGSFSTLEIQRTEQGDSAMYLCASSIGTSGNEQFFGPGTRLTVL.

This clone has just a few counts. This chain connects TRBV7-9 to TRBJ1-1; 7 nucleotides line up with TRBD1. Germline lookup yields CDR1 SEHNR and CDR2 FQNEAQ (reference sequence). The CDR3 length is 13 residues. V lost 5 bases to trimming and J lost 3 bases; unmatched junction nucleotides: 3. In nucleotides, the CDR3 is TGTGCCAGCAGCCGACAGGGAGACACTGAAGCTTTCTTT. This encodes CASSRQGDTEAFF.

This chain connects TRBV7-2 to TRBJ2-1; the match to TRBD2 covers 10 bases. This CDR3 contains 13 residues. Germline CDR1 SGHTA, CDR2 FQGNSA. The V gene end was trimmed by 5 bases and the J gene end by 9 bases; junction bases not matched to a gene: 4. In nucleotides, the CDR3 is TGTGCCAGCAGCCCCGGGACTAGCGTTGAGCAGTTCTTC. It translates to CASSPGTSVEQFF.

This clone appeared a few times. This sequence joins TRBV27 and TRBJ2-1; 8 nucleotides align to TRBD2. The germline CDR1 and CDR2 sequences are MNHEY and SMNVEV (reference sequence). With 3 bases clipped from V and 9 bases from J, the junction kept 13 bases outside the gene matches. The CDR3 loop spans 16 amino acids. CDR3 protein: CASSFYLAPAGGEQFF. CDR3 coding DNA: TGTGCCAGCAGTTTCTACCTCGCCCCGGCGGGAGGTGAGCAGTTCTTC.